This T cell receptor (beta chain) stems from a study of blood T cells in healthy people across ages. The CDR3 is made up of 15 amino acids. V was cut by 0 bases and J by 4 bases, with 14 bases left in between. Germline-derived CDR1 and CDR2 are SQVTM and ANQGSEA. For the second PCR, which ran for about 7 to 11 cycles, a sample-barcoded 5' primer and a J-beta primer mix were used. MiXCR was run by TCRdb on the 5' RACE reads, yielding one entry per CDR3 protein. This table holds approximately 1.5 million distinct CDR3 sequences, approximately 43% found once. The clonotype was recovered from a woman aged 18 to 35 in good health. The chain carries TRBV29-1 and TRBJ2-3; D is ambiguous. The sequenced sample was blood. CDR3 sequence (DNA): TGCAGCGTTGAAGATTCCCTTGGGGTTTCAGATACGCAGTATTTT. This gives the protein CSVEDSLGVSDTQYF.